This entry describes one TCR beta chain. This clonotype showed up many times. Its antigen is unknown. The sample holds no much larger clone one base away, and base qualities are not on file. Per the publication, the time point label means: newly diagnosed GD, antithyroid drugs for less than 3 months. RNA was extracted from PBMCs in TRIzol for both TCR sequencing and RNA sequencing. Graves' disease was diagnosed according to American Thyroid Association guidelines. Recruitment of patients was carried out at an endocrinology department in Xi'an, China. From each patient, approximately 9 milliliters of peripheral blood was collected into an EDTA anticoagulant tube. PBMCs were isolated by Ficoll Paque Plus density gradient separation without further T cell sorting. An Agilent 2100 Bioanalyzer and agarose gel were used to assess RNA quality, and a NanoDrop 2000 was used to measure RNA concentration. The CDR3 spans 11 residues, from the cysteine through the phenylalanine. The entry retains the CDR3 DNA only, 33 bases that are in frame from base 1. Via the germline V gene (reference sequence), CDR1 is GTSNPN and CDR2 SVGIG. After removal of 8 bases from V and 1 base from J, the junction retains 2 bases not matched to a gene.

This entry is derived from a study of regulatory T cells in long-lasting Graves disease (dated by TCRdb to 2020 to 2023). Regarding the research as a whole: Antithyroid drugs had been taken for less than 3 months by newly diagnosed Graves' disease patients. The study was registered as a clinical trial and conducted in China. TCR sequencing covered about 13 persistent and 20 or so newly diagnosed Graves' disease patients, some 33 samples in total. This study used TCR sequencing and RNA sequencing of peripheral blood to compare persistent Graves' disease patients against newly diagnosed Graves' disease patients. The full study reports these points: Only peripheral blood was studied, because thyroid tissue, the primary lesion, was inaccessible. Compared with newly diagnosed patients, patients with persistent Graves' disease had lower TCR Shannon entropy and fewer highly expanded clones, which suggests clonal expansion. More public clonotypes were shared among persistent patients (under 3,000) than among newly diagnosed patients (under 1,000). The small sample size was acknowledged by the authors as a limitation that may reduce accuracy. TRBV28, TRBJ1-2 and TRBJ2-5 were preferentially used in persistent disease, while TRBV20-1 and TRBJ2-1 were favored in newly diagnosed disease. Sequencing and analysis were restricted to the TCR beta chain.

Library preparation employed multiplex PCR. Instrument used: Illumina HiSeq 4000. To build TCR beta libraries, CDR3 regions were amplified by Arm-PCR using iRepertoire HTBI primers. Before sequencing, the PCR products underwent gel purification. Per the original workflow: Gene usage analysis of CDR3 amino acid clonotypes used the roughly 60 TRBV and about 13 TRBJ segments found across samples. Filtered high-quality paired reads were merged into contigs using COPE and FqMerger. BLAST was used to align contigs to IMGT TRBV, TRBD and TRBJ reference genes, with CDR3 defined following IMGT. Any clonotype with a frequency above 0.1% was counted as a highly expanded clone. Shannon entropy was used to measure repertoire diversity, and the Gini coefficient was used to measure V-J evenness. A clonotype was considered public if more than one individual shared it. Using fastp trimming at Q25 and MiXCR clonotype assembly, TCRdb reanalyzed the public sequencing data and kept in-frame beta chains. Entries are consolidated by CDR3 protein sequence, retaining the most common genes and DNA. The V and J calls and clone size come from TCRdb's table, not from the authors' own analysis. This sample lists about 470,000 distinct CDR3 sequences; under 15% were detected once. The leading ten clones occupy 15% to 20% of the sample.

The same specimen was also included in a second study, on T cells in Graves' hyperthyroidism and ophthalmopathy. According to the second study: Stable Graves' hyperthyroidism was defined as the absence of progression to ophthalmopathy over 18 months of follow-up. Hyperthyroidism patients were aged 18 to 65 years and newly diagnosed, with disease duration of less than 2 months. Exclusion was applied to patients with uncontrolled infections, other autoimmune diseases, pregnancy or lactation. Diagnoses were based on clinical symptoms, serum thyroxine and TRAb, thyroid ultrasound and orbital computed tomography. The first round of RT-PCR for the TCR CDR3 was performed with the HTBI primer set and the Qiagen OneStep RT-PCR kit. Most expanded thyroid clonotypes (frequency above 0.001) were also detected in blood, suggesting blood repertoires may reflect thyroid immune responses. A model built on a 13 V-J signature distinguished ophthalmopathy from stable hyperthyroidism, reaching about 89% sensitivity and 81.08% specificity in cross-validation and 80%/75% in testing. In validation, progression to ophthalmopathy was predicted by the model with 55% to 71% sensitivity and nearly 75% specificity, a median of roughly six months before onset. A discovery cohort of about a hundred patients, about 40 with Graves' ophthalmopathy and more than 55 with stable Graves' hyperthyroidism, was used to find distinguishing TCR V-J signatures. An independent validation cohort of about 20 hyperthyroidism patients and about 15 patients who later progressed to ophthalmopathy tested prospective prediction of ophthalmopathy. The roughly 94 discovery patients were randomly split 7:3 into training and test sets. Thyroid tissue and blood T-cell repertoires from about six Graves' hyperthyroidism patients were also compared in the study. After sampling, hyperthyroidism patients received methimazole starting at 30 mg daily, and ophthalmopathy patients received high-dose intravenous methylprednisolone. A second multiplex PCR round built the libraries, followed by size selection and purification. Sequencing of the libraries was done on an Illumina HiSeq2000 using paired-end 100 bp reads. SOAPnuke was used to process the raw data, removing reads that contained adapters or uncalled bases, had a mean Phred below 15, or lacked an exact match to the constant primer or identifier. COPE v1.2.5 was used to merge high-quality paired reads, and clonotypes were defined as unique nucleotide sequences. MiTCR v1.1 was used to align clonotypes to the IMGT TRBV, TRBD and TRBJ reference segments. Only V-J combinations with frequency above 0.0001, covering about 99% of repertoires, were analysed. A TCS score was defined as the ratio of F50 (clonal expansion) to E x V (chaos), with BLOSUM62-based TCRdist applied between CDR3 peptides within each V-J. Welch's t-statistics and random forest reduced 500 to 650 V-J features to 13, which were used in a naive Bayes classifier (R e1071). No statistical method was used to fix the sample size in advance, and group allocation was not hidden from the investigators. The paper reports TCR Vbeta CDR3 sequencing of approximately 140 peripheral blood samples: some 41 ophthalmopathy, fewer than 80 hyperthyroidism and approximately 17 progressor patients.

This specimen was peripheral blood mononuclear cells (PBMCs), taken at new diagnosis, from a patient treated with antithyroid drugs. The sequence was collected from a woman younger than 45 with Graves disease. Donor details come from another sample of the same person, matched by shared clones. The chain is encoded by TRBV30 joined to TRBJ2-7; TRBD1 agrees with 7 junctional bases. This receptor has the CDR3 CAGQESYEQYF. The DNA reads TGTGCCGGACAGGAGTCCTACGAGCAGTACTTC.